This record concerns one T cell receptor beta chain sequence. Original data processing: Estimation of nucleated cell counts was performed using reference gene primer amplification. Data came from immunoSEQ multiplex PCR; TCRdb stores just in-frame clones and leaves some out. V and J calls and clone size follow that table, whereas D and trimming were derived from the DNA. The profile shows around 200,000 clones, 90% of them singletons. This CDR3 comprises 16 residues. Germline V gene sequence: CDR1 LGHNA, CDR2 YNFKEQ. Unmatched junction bases numbered 12, after V lost 0 bases and J lost 10 bases. The sample originates from a study of blood T cell repertoires in COVID-19. Study background: The United States, Italy and Spain supplied acute and convalescent COVID-19 samples. PBMCs, B-cell-depleted T cells, or T cells provided the cDNA or gDNA that made up the material.

V is TRBV4-2 and J is TRBJ2-1; TRBD2 matches at 7 bases. This TCR came from a middle-aged man with acute or convalescent COVID-19. The sequenced material came from peripheral blood. Written as DNA, the CDR3 is TGTGCCAGCAGCCAAGATTGGGCTAGCGGCCGGGAAGAGCAGTTCTTC. As protein: CASSQDWASGREEQFF.